The 2 T cell receptor beta chains below come from one sample, sequenced in a study of T-cell memory formation after mild COVID-19 (dated by TCRdb to the early 2020s). Libraries came from 5' RACE. The data were produced on an Illumina NovaSeq 6000. TCRdb took the public reads, trimmed them with fastp at Q25, ran MiXCR for clone calling and kept in-frame beta chains. Duplicate CDR3 protein sequences are folded into a single record with the most common DNA and genes. Recorded for this sample are a few hundred thousand distinct CDR3 sequences; 20% to 25% of them occurred a single time. Of the sample, around 20% is held by the ten largest clones. The sample taken for sequencing was PBMCs or a T cell subset sorted from them (not recorded which). These receptors all stem from a man between 18 and 29 years old who had mild COVID-19 (a few samples of this study predate the infection). The sample titles of this study are shuffled in the database, so cell type and time point are left out; the donor was told from shared clones.

There are a few counts of this clonotype. J is TRBJ2-5 and V is TRBV20-1; tentatively, D is TRBD1 (7 bases). Germline V CDR1 and CDR2: DFQATT, SNEGSKA (reference sequence). The CDR3 consists of 13 residues. V lost 6 bases and J lost 6, with 17 bases in between. As DNA, the CDR3 is TGCAGTGCAAAACTTCAGGGGGGCAAGACCCAGTACTTC. Its protein product is CSAKLQGGKTQYF.

The chain recombines TRBV5-1 with TRBJ2-5; D call uncertain. Deletions cut 1 base from V and 7 bases from J, with 14 bases between. CDR1 is SGHRS and CDR2 is YFSETQ in the germline V gene. The CDR3 covers 14 residues. In DNA, the CDR3 is TGCGCCAGCAGCTTGAAGGTACAGCCGGGGACCCAGTACTTC. This translates into CASSLKVQPGTQYF. The full variable domain, in which reference TRBV5-1 and TRBJ2-5 provide the parts outside the CDR3, is KAGVTQTPRYLIKTRGQQVTLSCSPISGHRSVSWYQQTPGQGLQFLFEYFSETQRNKGNFPGRFSGRQFSNSRSEMNVSTLELGDSALYLCASSLKVQPGTQYFGPGTRLLVL.